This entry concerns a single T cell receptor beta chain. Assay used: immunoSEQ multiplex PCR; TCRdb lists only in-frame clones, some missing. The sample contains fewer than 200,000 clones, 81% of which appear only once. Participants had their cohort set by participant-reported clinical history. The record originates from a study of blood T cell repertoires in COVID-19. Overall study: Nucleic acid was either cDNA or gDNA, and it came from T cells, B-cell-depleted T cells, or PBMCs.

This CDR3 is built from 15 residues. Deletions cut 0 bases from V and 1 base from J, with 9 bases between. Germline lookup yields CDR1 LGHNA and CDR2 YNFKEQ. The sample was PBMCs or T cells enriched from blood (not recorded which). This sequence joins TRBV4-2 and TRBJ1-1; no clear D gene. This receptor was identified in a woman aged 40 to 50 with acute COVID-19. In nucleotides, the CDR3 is TGTGCCAGCAGCCAAGATAATGGGCCGAACACTGAAGCTTTCTTT. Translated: CASSQDNGPNTEAFF.